The 31 T cell receptor beta chains below come from one sample, sequenced in a study of T-cell reconstitution after alpha-beta-depleted transplantation in children. Researchers prepared the TCRbeta library using unique molecular identifiers, the study reports. TCRdb redid the calling of the PCR reads with MiXCR, one entry per CDR3 protein. The table records approximately 1,000,000 distinct CDR3 sequences, about 26% of them present only once. The sequencing here drew on PBMCs, mostly from graft donor cells, taken 360 days after TCRalphabeta/CD19-depleted stem cell transplant. These receptors all come from a boy under two years old who had a stem cell transplant for SCID, so the T cells may come from the graft donor.

This chain joins TRBV15 and TRBJ2-1; D possibly corresponds to TRBD1 (5 bases). The V gene's germline CDR1 is LNHNV and CDR2 YYDKDF (reference sequence). V dropped 1 base and J dropped 8 bases, with 12 bases sitting between them. The CDR3 has 14 residues. Here the CDR3 reads CATSRGQGLHEQFF. The CDR3 nucleotides read TGTGCCACCAGCAGAGGGCAGGGTTTGCATGAGCAGTTCTTC. The variable domain in full, completed from reference TRBV15 and TRBJ2-1, reads DAMVIQNPRYQVTQFGKPVTLSCSQTLNHNVMYWYQQKSSQAPKLLFHYYDKDFNNEADTPDNFQSRRPNTSFCFLDIRSPGLGDTAMYLCATSRGQGLHEQFFGPGTRLTVL.

This clonotype has only a few counts. The V gene is TRBV12-3 or TRBV12-4, the J gene TRBJ1-2, with unresolved D. CDR3 length equals 12 residues. V was pared by 2 bases and J by 6 bases, with 7 bases between. In DNA, the CDR3 is TGTGCCAGCAGTTTATGGGGAGATGGCTACACCTTC. Protein product: CASSLWGDGYTF.

This clonotype was observed a few times. The V call is TRBV4-1, the J call TRBJ2-2; 12 positions match TRBD2. There are 19 residues in the CDR3. J lost 2 bases, V lost 0 bases, and 7 bases had no gene match. Germline V gene lookup returns CDR1 MGHRA and CDR2 YSYEKL. CDR3 nucleotide sequence: TGCGCCAGCAGCCAAGATGGCCTAGCGGGGGGGACTAACACCGGGGAGCTGTTTTTT. It translates to CASSQDGLAGGTNTGELFF.

The rearrangement links TRBV5-1 to TRBJ2-3, with 11 positions matching TRBD2. V lost 1 base to trimming and J lost 0 bases; unmatched junction nucleotides: 7. Germline CDR1 and CDR2: SGHRS and YFSETQ. This CDR3 has 18 amino acids. The chain's CDR3 is CASSLLFGLAGSTDTQYF. CDR3 nucleotides: TGCGCCAGCAGCTTGTTATTCGGACTAGCGGGTAGCACAGATACGCAGTATTTT.

This clonotype has only a few counts. V and J are TRBV7-9 and TRBJ1-1, with D hard to call. Germline CDR1 reads SEHNR; CDR2 reads FQNEAQ (reference sequence). Trimming took off 5 bases at V and 4 bases at J, with 14 bases between the two ends. This CDR3 region has 14 residues. CDR3 region: CASSPRAPSTEAFF. The DNA of the CDR3 is TGTGCCAGCAGCCCCCGAGCACCCTCCACTGAAGCTTTCTTT. Supplemented by reference TRBV7-9 and TRBJ1-1, the full variable domain reads DTGVSQNPRHKITKRGQNVTFRCDPISEHNRLYWYRQTLGQGPEFLTYFQNEAQLEKSRLLSDRFSAERPKGSFSTLEIQRTEQGDSAMYLCASSPRAPSTEAFFGQGTRLTVV.

The chain links TRBV20-1 to TRBJ2-3; 12 bases are shared with TRBD2. Germline values: CDR1 DFQATT, CDR2 SNEGSKA (reference sequence). This CDR3 contains 16 residues. V trimming: 3 bases; J trimming: 4 bases; junction bases outside the gene matches: 8. The CDR3 nucleotides read TGCAGTGCTAGTTCCCGACTAGCGGGGGAACCAGATACGCAGTATTTT. Protein product: CSASSRLAGEPDTQYF.

The chain employs TRBV30 and TRBJ1-1, with a tentative D call TRBD1 (5 bases). This CDR3 comprises 13 residues. Germline V gene data show CDR1 as GTSNPN and CDR2 as SVGIG (reference sequence). The V end lost 4 bases, the J end lost 0 bases, and 9 bases lay between the germline ends. The CDR3 reads CAWTRALNTEAFF. Written as DNA, the CDR3 is TGTGCCTGGACCAGGGCTTTGAACACTGAAGCTTTCTTT.

As to this clonotype: One junction end disagrees with the germline gene, perhaps due to a read error. The chain couples TRBV24-1 to TRBJ1-5; TRBD1 matches 7 bases. Germline CDR1 KGHDR, CDR2 SFDVKD. The length of the CDR3 is 20 residues. The CDR3 DNA sequence: TGTGCCAGCAGTGATTTTAGTTTGGACAGGAGGTATTGGGGCAATCAGCCCCAGCATTTT. It codes for CASSDFSLDRRYWGNQPQHF.

The CDR3 coding sequence is TGTGCCAGCATAAGGTCTAGCGGGGGCTCCTACAATGAGCAGTTCTTC. This translates into CASIRSSGGSYNEQFF. This chain uses TRBV12-3 or TRBV12-4 with TRBJ2-1, with TRBD2 identical over 10 bases. The CDR3 has 16 residues. V dropped 7 bases and J dropped 0; count of bases not matched to a gene: 6.

This clonotype was counted a few times. This chain links TRBV29-1 with TRBJ2-7, with D unclear. Germline values: CDR1 SQVTM, CDR2 ANQGSEA. V was pared by 4 bases and J by 4 bases, with 20 bases between. The CDR3 consists of 15 residues. The CDR3 DNA sequence: TGCAGCGTTGCGAGGCGTAGTGGTTCCCCATACGAGCAGTACTTC. It specifies CSVARRSGSPYEQYF.

Only a few counts were recorded for this clonotype. The rearrangement joins TRBV28 to TRBJ1-1; D is unclear. Per the germline V gene, CDR1 is MDHEN and CDR2 is SYDVKM. CDR3 length: 13 amino acids. V dropped 7 bases and J dropped 1 base, with 10 bases sitting between them. For the CDR3, the DNA is TGTGCCAGCAAGTCCGACAAGAACACTGAAGCTTTCTTT. Protein product: CASKSDKNTEAFF.

The rearrangement uses TRBV6-5 and TRBJ1-1; D call uncertain. The V gene's germline CDR1 is MNHEY and CDR2 SVGAGI. This CDR3 is built from 14 residues. The germline V and J ends were trimmed by 0 bases and 1 base, with 6 bases remaining between them. CDR3 DNA: TGTGCCAGCAGTTACTCGACGTCGAACACTGAAGCTTTCTTT. It yields the protein CASSYSTSNTEAFF.

The V gene is TRBV27, the J gene TRBJ2-7, with a possible D match to TRBD2 (6 bases). Trimming left V 8 bases short and J 3 bases short, with 23 bases between. Germline V gene lookup returns CDR1 MNHEY and CDR2 SMNVEV (reference sequence). The CDR3 runs 16 residues. The CDR3 reads CASSGGRERVIYEQYF. The CDR3 DNA reads as TGTGCCAGCTCCGGGGGAAGGGAGAGAGTCATCTACGAGCAGTACTTC.

In its sample, this clonotype was seen a few times. The V call is TRBV12-3 or TRBV12-4, the J call TRBJ1-2; 10 nucleotides align to TRBD1. The V gene end was trimmed by 4 bases and the J gene end by 6 bases; junction bases not matched to a gene: 17. The CDR3 has 18 residues. DNA for the CDR3: TGTGCCAGCAGTTCCCTTAATCCTCCGAGACAGGGGGCGGATGGCTACACCTTC. Translating it yields CASSSLNPPRQGADGYTF.

This clonotype came up a few times. V is TRBV6-1 and J is TRBJ1-5; TRBD1 matches at 8 bases. The germline V gene encodes CDR1 MNHNS and CDR2 SASEGT. This CDR3 region has 15 residues. V shed 6 bases and J 4 bases; nucleotides not matched to a gene: 8. CDR3 nucleotide sequence: TGTGCCAGCAGCGACCGGACAGGGTGGAATCAGCCCCAGCATTTT. It codes for CASSDRTGWNQPQHF.

The rearrangement uses TRBV5-6 and TRBJ2-1; TRBD2 is a possible D gene (6 bases). In germline, CDR1 is SGHDT, CDR2 YYEEEE. V was shortened by 5 bases and J by 13 bases, with 16 bases between the two germline ends. The CDR3 has 12 amino acids. Here the CDR3 reads CASSYTGTHQFF. The CDR3 DNA is TGTGCCAGCAGTTACACCGGGACTCATCAGTTCTTC.

As concerns this clonotype: The CDR3 does not end in the conserved phenylalanine or tryptophan, so this is likely a read error. Because the CDR3's place on the DNA is in doubt, the DNA is left out and the CDR3 is given as listed by TCRdb. This chain links TRBV28 with TRBJ2-7. The CDR3 has 10 residues if both end residues are counted. Germline V gives CDR1 MDHEN, CDR2 SYDVKM. The chain's CDR3 is CASRTKAYPN.

There are a few counts of this clonotype. In DNA form, the CDR3 reads TGCGCCAGCAGCCAAGATTCGCGTTCTGGGCGGGGGTCGTACAATGAGCAGTTCTTC. Its translation: CASSQDSRSGRGSYNEQFF. The chain employs TRBV4-3 and TRBJ2-1; 7 bases match TRBD2. The CDR3 has 19 residues. The V segment lost 0 bases and the J segment 4 bases; nucleotides outside the gene matches: 15. Germline-derived CDR1 and CDR2 are LGHNA and YSLEER.

V and J are TRBV7-2 and TRBJ1-2, with D tentatively TRBD1 (5 bases). The V end was cut by 3 bases, the J end by 7 bases, with 12 bases between. Germline V gene data show CDR1 as SGHTA and CDR2 as FQGNSA. CDR3 length: 13 amino acids. The CDR3 bases are TGTGCCAGCAGCTTGGGCAGGGACCTTGGCTACACCTTC. It codes for CASSLGRDLGYTF.

This clonotype was seen only a few times. The V and J genes are TRBV27 and TRBJ2-1; tentative D call: TRBD2 (7 bases). Germline V gene lookup returns CDR1 MNHEY and CDR2 SMNVEV (reference sequence). The CDR3 covers 16 residues. V lost 3 bases to trimming and J lost 7 bases, with 19 bases between them. The CDR3 DNA reads as TGTGCCAGCAGTTTGCGTGGAGGGGGGGCCGGTAATGAGCAGTTCTTC. As protein: CASSLRGGGAGNEQFF.

This clonotype was seen only a few times. DNA of the CDR3: TGCAGTGCTAGGGACAGCCTTTCGGGTAATGAAAAACTGTTTTTT. This encodes CSARDSLSGNEKLFF. The chain employs TRBV20-1 and TRBJ1-4, with D maybe TRBD1 (6 bases). V lost 3 bases and J lost 4, with 15 bases in between. CDR3 length: 15 amino acids. Germline assignment: CDR1 DFQATT and CDR2 SNEGSKA (reference sequence).

The genes are TRBV28 and TRBJ2-7; possible D gene TRBD1, 5 bases. Germline-derived CDR1 and CDR2 are MDHEN and SYDVKM. Trimming took off 1 base at V and 3 bases at J, with 16 bases between the two ends. The CDR3 sequence is 16 residues long. The CDR3 nucleotides are TGTGCCAGCAGTTTATTAGGGGATCCCTACTACTACGAGCAGTACTTC. Its translation: CASSLLGDPYYYEQYF.

This clonotype has more than one count but fewer than ten. The chain carries TRBV4-1 and TRBJ2-1; D gene unclear. Germline loops: CDR1 MGHRA, CDR2 YSYEKL. The CDR3 runs to 13 residues. Trimming removed 1 base from V and 4 bases from J, with 5 bases in between. Here the CDR3 reads CASSQGEYNEQFF. The DNA for the CDR3 is TGCGCCAGCAGCCAAGGAGAGTACAATGAGCAGTTCTTC.

The V gene is TRBV18, the J gene TRBJ2-1; D is possibly TRBD1 (7 bases). Trimming pared 3 bases from V and 9 bases from J, leaving 18 bases between. The germline V gene has CDR1 KGHSH and CDR2 LQKENI. The CDR3 contains 15 residues. In DNA, the CDR3 is TGTGCCAGCTCACCCATGGCAGGGGGGATTATTGAGCAGTTCTTC. Its translation is CASSPMAGGIIEQFF.

The rearrangement uses TRBV6-5 and TRBJ2-1; TRBD2 agrees at 7 bases. With 4 bases clipped from V and 7 bases from J, the junction kept 10 bases outside the gene matches. The V gene's germline CDR1 is MNHEY and CDR2 SVGAGI. The CDR3 extends over 15 amino acids. As DNA, the CDR3 is TGTGCCAGCAGTTTGGGGGGGACCCCCTGGAATGAGCAGTTCTTC. Its protein is CASSLGGTPWNEQFF.

The gene calls are TRBV12-3 or TRBV12-4 and TRBJ2-7; D not certain. V was shortened by 5 bases and J by 6 bases, with 17 bases between the two germline ends. The CDR3 sequence is 14 residues long. DNA for the CDR3: TGTGCCAGCAGTCGCGGTACAGATGTTTCCGAGCAGTACTTC. Protein product: CASSRGTDVSEQYF.

There are a few counts of this clonotype. This chain links TRBV12-3 or TRBV12-4 with TRBJ2-5, with 14 bases matching TRBD2. V was pared by 5 bases and J by 5 bases, with 7 bases of the junction left unmatched. This CDR3 spans 16 amino acids. The CDR3 sequence: CASSPGTSGGGETQYF. As DNA, the CDR3 is TGTGCCAGCAGTCCTGGGACTAGCGGGGGCGGGGAGACCCAGTACTTC.

This clonotype was seen once. This sequence joins TRBV25-1 and TRBJ2-4; D could derive from TRBD1 or TRBD2 (5 bases each). The germline gives CDR1 MGHDK, CDR2 SYGVNS. The CDR3 extends over 18 amino acids. V was pared by 0 bases and J by 6 bases, with 21 bases between. CDR3 DNA: TGTGCCAGCAGTGAATACGTCATAGGAGGACAAGGATCAAACATTCAGTACTTC. Residues: CASSEYVIGGQGSNIQYF.

V gene TRBV20-1 combines with J gene TRBJ1-2; tentative D call: TRBD1 (5 bases). Germline CDR1 is DFQATT and CDR2 is SNEGSKA (reference sequence). Deletions cut 0 bases from V and 1 base from J, with 12 bases between. The CDR3 covers 15 residues. The CDR3 bases are TGCAGTGCTAGAGAGCCGCCCGGGGGTAACTATGGCTACACCTTC. It codes for CSAREPPGGNYGYTF.

This clonotype was observed a single time. The CDR3, as DNA: TGTGCCAGCAGCTTAACCGCGACAGGGGGGAGGGAGACCCAGTACTTC. Translated, it gives CASSLTATGGRETQYF. The chain uses TRBV7-3 and TRBJ2-5; 9 nucleotides align to TRBD1. Unmatched junction bases numbered 7, after V lost 0 bases and J lost 5 bases. This CDR3 has 16 residues. CDR1 SGHTA and CDR2 FQGTGA come from the germline V gene.

This rearrangement joins TRBV7-2 to TRBJ1-1; D might be TRBD1 (5 bases). The CDR3 runs to 16 residues. Germline-derived CDR1 and CDR2 are SGHTA and FQGNSA. Trimming took off 2 bases at V and 1 base at J, with 14 bases between the two ends. The CDR3 nucleotides read TGTGCCAGCAGCTTATGGTCGGTCGGACAGAACACTGAAGCTTTCTTT. It specifies CASSLWSVGQNTEAFF.